This T cell receptor (beta chain) derives from a study of blood T cell repertoires in COVID-19. Turning to the study itself: From T cells, B-cell-depleted T cells, or PBMCs came the material, which was cDNA or gDNA.

The germline V gene has CDR1 SGHAT and CDR2 FQNNGV. Between the trimmed V and J ends, which lost 8 bases and 6 bases, there was a span of 14 bases. CDR3 length: 13 residues. Clones were read by immunoSEQ multiplex PCR, and TCRdb kept only the in-frame ones, dropping some. The data contain some 95,000 clones, about 85% of them singletons. The sequenced sample was peripheral blood. The source of this sequence is a man between 65 and 85 years old with acute or convalescent COVID-19. The chain uses TRBV11-2 and TRBJ2-1; D gene ambiguous. Here the CDR3 DNA reads TGTGCCAGCTACGACCGGAGAGGCAATGAGCAGTTCTTC. Amino acids: CASYDRRGNEQFF.